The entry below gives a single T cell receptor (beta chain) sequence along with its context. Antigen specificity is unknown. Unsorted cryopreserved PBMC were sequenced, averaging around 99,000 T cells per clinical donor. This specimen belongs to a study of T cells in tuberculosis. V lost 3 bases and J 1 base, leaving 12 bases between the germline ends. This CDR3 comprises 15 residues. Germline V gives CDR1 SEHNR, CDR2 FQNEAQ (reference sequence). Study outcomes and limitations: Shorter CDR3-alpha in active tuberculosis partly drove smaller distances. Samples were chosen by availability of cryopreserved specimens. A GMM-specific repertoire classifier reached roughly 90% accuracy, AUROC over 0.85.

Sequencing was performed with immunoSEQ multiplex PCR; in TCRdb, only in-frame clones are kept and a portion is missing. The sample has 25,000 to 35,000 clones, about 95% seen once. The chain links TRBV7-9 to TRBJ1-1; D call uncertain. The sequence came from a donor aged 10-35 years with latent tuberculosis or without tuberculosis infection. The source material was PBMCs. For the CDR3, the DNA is TGTGCCAGCAGCTTTTATCAGGAAGCGAACACTGAAGCTTTCTTT. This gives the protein CASSFYQEANTEAFF. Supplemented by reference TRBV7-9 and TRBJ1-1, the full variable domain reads DTGVSQNPRHKITKRGQNVTFRCDPISEHNRLYWYRQTLGQGPEFLTYFQNEAQLEKSRLLSDRFSAERPKGSFSTLEIQRTEQGDSAMYLCASSFYQEANTEAFFGQGTRLTVV.